Following are 19 T cell receptor beta chains from one sample sequenced in a study of T cells in Graves' hyperthyroidism and ophthalmopathy. From RNA transcripts, TCR beta CDR3 regions were amplified. HTBI primers drove first-round RT-PCR of the TCR CDR3. TCRdb fed the multiplex PCR reads into MiXCR, producing one record per CDR3 protein. The sample has hundreds of thousands of distinct CDR3 sequences, 14% seen once. The sample comprised blood. These receptors were collected from a young woman with Graves' hyperthyroidism that later progressed to Graves' ophthalmopathy.

The V and J genes are TRBV19 and TRBJ2-5; 9 bases align to TRBD1. There are 13 residues in the CDR3. With 4 bases clipped from V and 5 bases from J, the junction kept 2 bases outside the gene matches. Germline V gene sequence: CDR1 LNHDA, CDR2 SQIVND (reference sequence). This CDR3 reads CASSTDRGETQYF. The CDR3 nucleotides read TGTGCCAGTAGTACGGACAGGGGCGAGACCCAGTACTTC.

In the case of this clonotype: Relative to the germline gene, one junction end is altered; a read error may explain this. V usage is TRBV11-3 and J usage is TRBJ1-2; 8 bases are shared with TRBD1. CDR3 length equals 12 residues. CDR1 SGHNT and CDR2 YENEEA come from the germline V gene. This CDR3 is CGSARTGIGYTF. The CDR3 region has the DNA TGTGGCAGCGCGAGGACAGGGATTGGCTACACCTTC.

This clonotype was recorded many times. The chain employs TRBV9 and TRBJ2-1; D gene ambiguous. The germline V gene encodes CDR1 SGDLS and CDR2 YYNGEE. V gave up 1 base and J gave up 8 bases, with 19 bases separating them. This CDR3 is built from 16 residues. CDR3 nucleotide sequence: TGTGCCAGCAGCGTACCCGGAGAGACTGGCGGCGATGAGCAGTTCTTC. Translation gives CASSVPGETGGDEQFF.

The chain uses TRBV5-4 and TRBJ2-7, with 10 nucleotides matching TRBD2. The CDR3 has 15 amino acids. V was pared by 4 bases and J by 3 bases, with 7 bases of the junction left unmatched. Germline-derived CDR1 and CDR2 are SGHNT and YYREEE (reference sequence). The CDR3 sequence is CASSPTGTSDYEQYF. The CDR3 nucleotides are TGTGCCAGCAGCCCGACAGGGACTAGCGACTACGAGCAGTACTTC.

In this sample, this clonotype turned up a few times. The CDR3 region has the DNA TGTGCCAGCAGCCCGTCGGCAGGGGGCTTCACAGATACGCAGTATTTT. Translated, it gives CASSPSAGGFTDTQYF. V and J are TRBV12-3 or TRBV12-4 and TRBJ2-3, with TRBD1 identical over 8 bases. This CDR3 is built from 16 residues. V lost 6 bases and J lost 2; bases outside the gene matches: 10.

This clonotype was recorded at least ten times. This chain connects TRBV20-1 to TRBJ2-1; unclear D gene. Germline values: CDR1 DFQATT, CDR2 SNEGSKA (reference sequence). V lost 5 bases and J 5 bases, leaving 13 bases between the germline ends. The CDR3 runs to 13 residues. The CDR3 is CSAEKDADNEQFF. For the CDR3, the DNA is TGCAGTGCTGAGAAGGACGCCGACAATGAGCAGTTCTTC.

The chain employs TRBV11-3 and TRBJ2-1; D perhaps matches TRBD2 (6 bases). The CDR3 sequence is 18 residues long. Germline V gene sequence: CDR1 SGHNT, CDR2 YENEEA. V shed 0 bases and J shed 0 bases, with 15 bases lying between them. The CDR3 here is CASSLDLGEAFSYNEQFF. The CDR3 DNA follows: TGTGCCAGCAGCTTAGATCTGGGGGAGGCCTTCTCCTACAATGAGCAGTTCTTC.

This clonotype was detected only a few times. V gene TRBV30 combines with J gene TRBJ2-1; D unclear. Deletions cut 4 bases from V and 6 bases from J, with 10 bases between. Germline values: CDR1 GTSNPN, CDR2 SVGIG (reference sequence). The CDR3 has 12 amino acids. CDR3 in DNA: TGTGCCTGGATGACGGCCCTCAATGAGCAGTTCTTC. Translation: CAWMTALNEQFF.

The chain is built from TRBV27 and TRBJ2-7; D is undetermined. V was cut by 4 bases and J by 1 base, with 11 bases left in between. The CDR3 has 14 residues. CDR1 is MNHEY and CDR2 is SMNVEV in the germline V gene (reference sequence). The CDR3 DNA is TGTGCCAGCAGTTCAAACCGGATTTCCTACGAGCAGTACTTC. It specifies CASSSNRISYEQYF.

This clonotype appeared many times. This rearrangement joins TRBV30 to TRBJ1-2; perhaps TRBD1 as D (5 bases). CDR1 and CDR2 (germline): GTSNPN, SVGIG (reference sequence). Trimming pared 0 bases from V and 8 bases from J, leaving 13 bases between. The length of the CDR3 is 13 residues. The CDR3 is CAWSVHGAPGYTF. CDR3 sequence (DNA): TGTGCCTGGAGTGTACATGGGGCGCCCGGCTACACCTTC.

V usage is TRBV5-1 and J usage is TRBJ2-7, with 9 bases aligning to TRBD2. V lost 2 bases to trimming and J lost 6 bases; unmatched junction nucleotides: 9. Germline lookup yields CDR1 SGHRS and CDR2 YFSETQ. CDR3 length equals 15 residues. CDR3 in DNA: TGCGCCAGCAGCTTATCTAGCGGGACGCCAGGCGAGCAGTACTTC. This sequence encodes CASSLSSGTPGEQYF.

The CDR3, as DNA: TGTGCCAGCAGTCCTACAGGGGGGGGGATCACAGATACGCAGTATTTT. Protein product: CASSPTGGGITDTQYF. This rearrangement joins TRBV12-3 or TRBV12-4 to TRBJ2-3; a possible D gene is TRBD1 (8 bases). Trimming took off 5 bases at V and 2 bases at J, with 17 bases between the two ends. The CDR3 sequence is 16 residues long.

The rearrangement joins TRBV12-3 or TRBV12-4 to TRBJ1-3; maybe TRBD1 (5 bases). V gave up 8 bases and J gave up 7 bases, with 21 bases separating them. CDR3 size: 15 residues. In DNA form, the CDR3 reads TGTGCCAGCGGTTCTGGGACCGCTGGGCGGAACACCATATATTTT. Protein sequence: CASGSGTAGRNTIYF.

The chain's CDR3 is CAWDGSRRGETQYF. The CDR3 nucleotides are TGTGCCTGGGACGGAAGCAGGAGGGGAGAGACCCAGTACTTC. This sequence joins TRBV30 and TRBJ2-5; a possible D gene is TRBD2 (6 bases). The V gene's germline CDR1 is GTSNPN and CDR2 SVGIG (reference sequence). The CDR3 totals 14 residues. V was pared by 5 bases and J by 4 bases, with 17 bases between.

This clonotype was seen ten or more times. V usage is TRBV6-1 and J usage is TRBJ1-1; D is undetermined. The V end was cut by 5 bases, the J end by 1 base, with 8 bases between. Germline CDR1 is MNHNS and CDR2 is SASEGT. The CDR3 contains 13 residues. CDR3: CASSSYPNTEAFF. DNA for the CDR3: TGTGCCAGCAGTTCCTATCCGAACACTGAAGCTTTCTTT.

This clonotype was detected a few times. This rearrangement joins TRBV30 to TRBJ1-1, with D possibly matching TRBD1 (5 bases). This CDR3 is 14 amino acids long. CDR1 is GTSNPN, CDR2 SVGIG, per germline (reference sequence). The V end lost 3 bases, the J end lost 2 bases, and 13 bases lay between the germline ends. CDR3 protein: CAWRDGGVNTEAFF. CDR3 sequence (DNA): TGTGCCTGGAGGGACGGGGGAGTCAACACTGAAGCTTTCTTT.

In this sample, this clonotype turned up many times. The CDR3, as DNA: TGCAGCGTTGAAGCCCCGGAGGGGGCTGGTGAGCAGTTCTTC. Protein: CSVEAPEGAGEQFF. V is TRBV29-1 and J is TRBJ2-1; possibly TRBD1 for D (7 bases). The V end was cut by 1 base, the J end by 9 bases, with 16 bases between. Germline CDR1 is SQVTM and CDR2 is ANQGSEA. The CDR3 is 14 amino acids.

The V and J genes are TRBV10-3 and TRBJ2-1; D is ambiguous. Trimming took off 8 bases at V and 7 bases at J, with 12 bases between the two ends. CDR3 length equals 12 residues. Germline CDR1 and CDR2: ENHRY and SYGVKD. The CDR3 here is CAISPDGNEQFF. For the CDR3, the DNA is TGTGCCATCTCCCCGGACGGGAATGAGCAGTTCTTC.

The sample holds many counts of this clonotype. The V and J genes are TRBV2 and TRBJ2-2, with D unresolved. Germline CDR1 is SNHLY and CDR2 is FYNNEI. The CDR3 loop spans 12 amino acids. Trimming stripped 6 bases from V and 6 bases from J, with 8 bases between. The CDR3 reads CASRSSAGELFF. CDR3 in DNA: TGTGCCAGCAGGAGTAGTGCCGGGGAGCTGTTTTTT.